This T cell receptor (beta chain) was identified in a study of blood T cell repertoires in COVID-19. Study summary: T cells, B-cell-depleted T cells, or PBMCs provided the cDNA or gDNA that served as material.

Ages ranged from roughly 18 to 100 years, with residence in approximately 23 US areas. Germline CDR1 SNHLY, CDR2 FYNNEI. V was pared by 0 bases and J by 4 bases, with 6 bases between. The CDR3 consists of 14 residues. This clone was seen only a few times. Data came from immunoSEQ multiplex PCR; TCRdb stores just in-frame clones and leaves some out. This sample has some 270,000 clones, with 90% found just once. The TCR sequence derives from a woman aged 30 to 39 with acute COVID-19. The sample comprised PBMCs or T cells enriched from blood (not recorded which). The chain couples TRBV2 to TRBJ1-4; D remains unclear. CDR3 loop: CASSEARGNEKLFF. CDR3 nucleotides: TGTGCCAGCAGTGAAGCGCGTGGTAATGAAAAACTGTTTTTT.